This T cell receptor (beta chain) was documented in a study of blood T cell repertoires in COVID-19 (dated by TCRdb to 2018 to 2020). Describing the broader study: Collaborator samples came from the United States, Italy and Spain and covered acute and convalescent phases of COVID-19. The material from the prospective study consisted of cDNA or gDNA derived from T cells, B-cell-depleted T cells, or PBMCs. The dataset comprised deeply sampled blood TCRbeta repertoires from subjects exposed to, actively infected with, or recovered from COVID-19. The repertoires were released in a freely available public database intended as a resource for research on the immune response to SARS-CoV-2. The samples were drawn from the first 160 participants of the ongoing ImmuneRACE study and from 950 to 1,500 subjects provided by 6 global collaborators. The sample metadata nearly always contained a de-identified subject ID, COVID-19 status, age in years and sex. Where HLA class I and class II types were available, the types were taken from metadata supplied by the sample provider, not from assay-based typing. Summary of the overall study and its limitations: The quantity of clinical and demographic metadata differed by source and by participant and was supplied without curation.

The immunoSEQ Assay, a bias-controlled multiplex PCR, was used to amplify TCRbeta CDR3 regions from genomic DNA. The authors' pipeline ran thus. Nucleated cell counts per sample were estimated from amplification of reference gene primers within the assay. To quantify the absolute abundance of each unique TCRbeta CDR3 rearrangement, sequence reads were collapsed and filtered. For each sample, productive Simpson clonality was calculated by taking the square root of Simpson's diversity index across productive rearrangements. TCRdb holds this immuneACCESS table with in-frame rearrangements only. Some clones are missing; in checked studies, unresolved V genes explain under half, and the rest has no known cause. The V and J calls and clone size come from that table; D and trimming were worked out from the DNA. This sample lists approximately 150,000 clones; 76% were detected once. Less than 5.5% of the sample comes from the top ten.

With regard to this clone: Its antigen specificity is not known. Base qualities are not at hand, and no much larger clone is one base apart.

Whole blood was collected in K2EDTA tubes by collaborating institutions according to the institutions' own protocols. For TCRbeta analysis, collaborators shipped samples in one of three forms: frozen whole blood, isolated PBMCs, or DNA extracted from either of those sample types. The receptor was derived from a man aged 60 to 75 with acute or convalescent COVID-19. Input material: peripheral blood.

The nucleotides are TGTGCCAGCTGTAGCGGGAGTTCCTACAATGAGCAGTTCTTC. The translation is CASCSGSSYNEQFF. The receptor chain draws on TRBV18 and TRBJ2-1; TRBD2 aligns with 9 central bases. Taken from the germline V gene, the CDR1 and CDR2 loops are KGHSH and LQKENI. Trimming accounts for 7 bases at V and 1 base at J, while the number of junction bases matched to no gene is 2. Including cysteine and phenylalanine, the CDR3 has 14 amino acids. Only the CDR3 DNA is retained, 42 bases long and in frame from the first base.